The entry that follows covers one T cell receptor (beta chain) sequence. Its cognate antigen is unknown. There are 13 residues in the CDR3. Trimming took 8 bases from V and 1 from J; bases not matched to a gene: 5. In germline, CDR1 is MNHNS, CDR2 SASEGT. The sample comes from a study of cytomegalovirus exposure and HLA in healthy donors. Study-wide results and caveats: In an earlier analysis, in roughly 580 donors, most V segments appeared productive either ~87% or ~30% of the time. Versus the roughly 640-donor mean, an Asian-associated ancestry cluster reportedly showed fewer N-insertions in a later analysis.

It was healthy bone marrow donors who served as donors. In the PCR, 60 Vbeta and 13 Jbeta primers were used. Clones were sequenced by immunoSEQ multiplex PCR, and TCRdb holds only the in-frame ones, with some missing. The data hold 150,000 to 250,000 clones, with roughly 85% observed a single time. The origin of this receptor is a woman in her thirties in good health and CMV-seropositive. The specimen was PBMCs. This chain connects TRBV6-1 to TRBJ2-7; the match to TRBD1 covers 7 bases. CDR3 sequence (DNA): TGTGCCAGCGGATCGACAGGGTCCTACGAGCAGTACTTC. It translates to CASGSTGSYEQYF.